This T cell receptor beta chain was documented in a study of T cell repertoires in cytomegalovirus infection. The V end was cut by 6 bases, the J end by 6 bases, with 20 bases between. The CDR3 contains 15 residues. CDR1 SGDLS and CDR2 YYNGEE come from the germline V gene. MiXCR was run by TCRdb on the reads, yielding one entry per CDR3 protein. This table holds some 400,000 distinct CDR3 sequences, about a sixth found once. The table lists this clonotype with a few counts. The receptor was derived from a human donor in good health (CMV status not recorded). Some clones in this sample may be carry-over from other donors' samples. The chain recombines TRBV9 with TRBJ2-3, with D possibly TRBD2 on 7 matching bases. Material: PBMCs. The CDR3 region is CASTQRGGPQDTQYF. CDR3 sequence (DNA): TGTGCCAGCACCCAGAGGGGGGGACCGCAGGATACGCAGTATTTT.